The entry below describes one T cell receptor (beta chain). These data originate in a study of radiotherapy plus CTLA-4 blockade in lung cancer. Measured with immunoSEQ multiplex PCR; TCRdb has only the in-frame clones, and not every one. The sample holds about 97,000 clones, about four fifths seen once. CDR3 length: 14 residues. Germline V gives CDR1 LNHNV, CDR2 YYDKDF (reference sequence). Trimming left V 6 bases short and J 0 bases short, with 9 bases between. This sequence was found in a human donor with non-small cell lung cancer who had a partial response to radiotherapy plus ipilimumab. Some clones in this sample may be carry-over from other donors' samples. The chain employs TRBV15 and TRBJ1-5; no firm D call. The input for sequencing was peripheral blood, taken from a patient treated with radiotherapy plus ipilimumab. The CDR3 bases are TGTGCCACCAGTTTGCAGTATAGCAATCAGCCCCAGCATTTT. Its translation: CATSLQYSNQPQHF.